The 25 T cell receptor beta chains below were found in one sample sequenced in a study of blood T cell repertoires in COVID-19 (dated by TCRdb to the early 2020s). The library was built by means of the immunoSEQ multiplex PCR assay. TCRdb took over this immuneACCESS table, retaining in-frame rearrangements with V and J assigned. Such tables are incomplete; in checked studies, under half of the missing clones stem from an unresolved V gene, and the remainder is unexplained. The sample data list about 100,000 clones, and 85% of these were observed just once. The ten biggest clones cover more than 1.5% of the sample. Sequencing used peripheral blood. The source of these receptors is a woman between 70 and 85 years old with active or convalescent COVID-19.

This chain links TRBV30 with TRBJ2-3, with TRBD1 matching 8 bases. Losses at the gene ends were 0 bases for V and 3 bases for J; bases not matched to a gene: 5. Germline values: CDR1 GTSNPN, CDR2 SVGIG (reference sequence). This CDR3 has 15 residues. The CDR3 is CAWSVAGGVTDTQYF. The CDR3 region has the DNA TGTGCCTGGAGTGTAGCAGGGGGCGTAACAGATACGCAGTATTTT.

This clone has a handful of counts. This chain links TRBV4-1 with TRBJ2-3; tentatively, D is TRBD2 (7 bases). CDR1 and CDR2 from the germline V gene are MGHRA and YSYEKL. V lost 6 bases and J lost 1, with 23 bases in between. CDR3 size: 18 residues. The CDR3 DNA follows: TGCGCCAGCAGGCCCACCCCACATCAGGGGAGGGGCACAGATACGCAGTATTTT. Protein: CASRPTPHQGRGTDTQYF.

The chain carries TRBV30 and TRBJ2-1, with 12 bases fitting TRBD2. Losses at the gene ends were 6 bases for V and 4 bases for J; bases not matched to a gene: 19. Germline V gene data show CDR1 as GTSNPN and CDR2 as SVGIG (reference sequence). CDR3 length: 19 amino acids. The DNA for the CDR3 is TGTGCCTGCCCCCGAGCTACTAGCGGGGGGTGGGGTGTGTACAATGAGCAGTTCTTC. Its translation is CACPRATSGGWGVYNEQFF.

This clone was observed a handful of times. The rearrangement joins TRBV4-2 to TRBJ2-5, with a possible D match to TRBD1 (6 bases). This CDR3 has 14 amino acids. Germline assignment: CDR1 LGHNA and CDR2 YNFKEQ. The V gene lost 1 base and the J gene lost 5 bases, with 11 bases spanning the gap. CDR3 protein: CASSQGAQGETQYF. The CDR3 DNA reads TGTGCCAGCAGCCAAGGCGCTCAGGGGGAGACCCAGTACTTC.

V gene TRBV3-1 (or the pseudogene TRBV3-2) combines with J gene TRBJ2-7; tentatively, D is TRBD1 (6 bases). CDR1 is LGHDT and CDR2 is YNNKEL in the germline V gene (reference sequence). CDR3 size: 15 residues. V lost 4 bases to trimming and J lost 2 bases, with 15 bases between them. CDR3 loop: CASSPPTGKTYEQYF. The CDR3, as DNA: TGTGCCAGCAGCCCCCCAACAGGGAAGACCTACGAGCAGTACTTC.

This clone was seen only a few times. The chain has TRBV7-2 and TRBJ1-6, with 7 bases that match TRBD1. CDR3 length equals 14 residues. Germline V CDR1 and CDR2: SGHTA, FQGNSA. Trimming took 1 base from V and 8 from J; bases not matched to a gene: 2. The CDR3 sequence: CASSLVTGDSPLHF. For the CDR3, the DNA is TGTGCCAGCAGCTTAGTCACAGGGGATTCACCCCTCCACTTT.

This clone has a single count. The chain couples TRBV21-1 to TRBJ2-1; TRBD2 reflects the table's D call only, with no check against the DNA. TRBV21-1 is a pseudogene. The CDR3 totals 15 residues. The CDR3 sequence: CASSNLAGGQHEQFF. The CDR3 coding sequence is TGTGCCAGCAGCAATTTAGCGGGGGGGCAGCATGAGCAGTTCTTC.

The J gene is TRBJ1-1, the V gene TRBV6-1, with D tentatively TRBD1 (5 bases). The germline CDR1 and CDR2 sequences are MNHNS and SASEGT. The CDR3 loop spans 14 amino acids. Trimming stripped 2 bases from V and 1 base from J, with 8 bases between. CDR3 region: CASSEKGANTEAFF. The CDR3 nucleotides read TGTGCCAGCAGTGAAAAAGGGGCGAACACTGAAGCTTTCTTT.

The sample holds one count of this clone. This chain connects TRBV19 to TRBJ1-5, with D hard to call. Germline lookup yields CDR1 LNHDA and CDR2 SQIVND (reference sequence). V was shortened by 2 bases and J by 4 bases, with 6 bases between the two germline ends. The CDR3 loop spans 13 amino acids. For the CDR3, the DNA is TGTGCCAGTAGTATAAGGGAGAATCAGCCCCAGCATTTT. Protein product: CASSIRENQPQHF.

The chain couples TRBV18 to TRBJ2-1, with TRBD2 identical over 8 bases. Trimming cost V 0 bases and J 6 bases; bases outside gene matches: 4. This CDR3 is 15 amino acids long. CDR1 and CDR2 from the germline V gene are KGHSH and LQKENI. The DNA for the CDR3 is TGTGCCAGCTCACCACCGTCTAGCGGGCCCAATGAGCAGTTCTTC. Its translation is CASSPPSSGPNEQFF. The variable domain in full, with the rest retrieved from reference TRBV18 and TRBJ2-1, is NAGVMQNPRHLVRRRGQEARLRCSPMKGHSHVYWYRQLPEEGLKFMVYLQKENIIDESGMPKERFSAEFPKEGPSILRIQQVVRGDSAAYFCASSPPSSGPNEQFFGPGTRLTVL.

Only one count was recorded for this clone. The chain has TRBV5-1 and TRBJ2-2, with D possibly being TRBD1 (5 bases). The CDR3 runs to 14 residues. V dropped 3 bases and J dropped 1 base, with 7 bases sitting between them. CDR1 and CDR2 (germline): SGHRS, YFSETQ. The CDR3 DNA is TGCGCCAGCAGCTGGACACAGAACACCGGGGAGCTGTTTTTT. Translated, it gives CASSWTQNTGELFF. The full variable domain, with the rest looked up from reference TRBV5-1 and TRBJ2-2, is KAGVTQTPRYLIKTRGQQVTLSCSPISGHRSVSWYQQTPGQGLQFLFEYFSETQRNKGNFPGRFSGRQFSNSRSEMNVSTLELGDSALYLCASSWTQNTGELFFGEGSRLTVL.

This clone was found a few times. V and J are TRBV30 and TRBJ1-6, with D uncertain. The CDR3 runs to 15 residues. V gave up 2 bases and J gave up 1 base, with 9 bases separating them. Germline CDR1 is GTSNPN and CDR2 is SVGIG (reference sequence). CDR3 nucleotides: TGTGCCTGGAGTCCTCGGAGTTCCTATAATTCACCCCTCCACTTT. The encoded protein is CAWSPRSSYNSPLHF.

The chain's CDR3 is CASTGTPPYEQYF. The CDR3, as DNA: TGTGCCAGCACTGGGACACCCCCCTACGAGCAGTACTTC. The chain has TRBV7-9 and TRBJ2-7; TRBD1 is a possible D gene (6 bases). Germline V gene lookup returns CDR1 SEHNR and CDR2 FQNEAQ (reference sequence). The CDR3 has 13 amino acids. The germline V and J ends were trimmed by 7 bases and 2 bases, with 12 bases remaining between them.

This chain uses TRBV18 with TRBJ1-5; no definite D call. V dropped 5 bases and J dropped 5 bases, with 7 bases sitting between them. The length of the CDR3 is 12 residues. From germline, CDR1 is KGHSH and CDR2 LQKENI. CDR3 nucleotides: TGTGCCAGCTCATCAGTGGATCAGCCCCAGCATTTT. The encoded protein is CASSSVDQPQHF. The variable domain in full, completed from reference TRBV18 and TRBJ1-5, reads NAGVMQNPRHLVRRRGQEARLRCSPMKGHSHVYWYRQLPEEGLKFMVYLQKENIIDESGMPKERFSAEFPKEGPSILRIQQVVRGDSAAYFCASSSVDQPQHFGDGTRLSIL.

This chain uses TRBV18 with TRBJ1-5; 9 nucleotides agree with TRBD1. The V segment lost 4 bases and the J segment 7 bases; nucleotides outside the gene matches: 5. The CDR3 consists of 14 residues. Per the germline V gene, CDR1 is KGHSH and CDR2 is LQKENI. The CDR3 reads CASSRGQGHQPQHF. In DNA, the CDR3 is TGTGCCAGCTCACGAGGACAGGGGCACCAGCCCCAGCATTTT.

The CDR3 region is CASSLDGSGHNEQFF. The CDR3 DNA sequence: TGCGCCAGCAGCTTGGATGGTAGCGGCCACAATGAGCAGTTCTTC. The chain links TRBV5-1 to TRBJ2-1; D is perhaps TRBD2 (6 bases). Germline V CDR1 and CDR2: SGHRS, YFSETQ. CDR3 length: 15 amino acids. V shed 0 bases and J shed 5 bases, with 12 bases lying between them.

The chain has TRBV6-1 and TRBJ2-5, with D tentatively TRBD1 (5 bases). Germline V gene data show CDR1 as MNHNS and CDR2 as SASEGT. The V gene lost 2 bases and the J gene lost 4 bases, with 17 bases spanning the gap. The CDR3 spans 16 residues. The CDR3 DNA reads TGTGCCAGCAGTGAATTATGGCAGGGTCGGCGAGAGACCCAGTACTTC. It specifies CASSELWQGRRETQYF.

This chain uses TRBV5-8 with TRBJ1-1, with D possibly TRBD1 on 6 matching bases. Germline V CDR1 and CDR2: SGHTS, YDEGEE. V shed 4 bases and J shed 4 bases, with 14 bases lying between them. This CDR3 region has 14 residues. For the CDR3, the DNA is TGTGCCAGCAGCCCGGGACAACTGGGCACTGAAGCTTTCTTT. This codes for CASSPGQLGTEAFF.

This clone was seen only once. The chain employs TRBV3-1 (or the pseudogene TRBV3-2) and TRBJ1-4; the D is unclear. CDR1 is LGHDT, CDR2 YNNKEL, per germline (reference sequence). The CDR3 runs to 15 residues. Trimming stripped 5 bases from V and 3 bases from J, with 13 bases between. CDR3 bases: TGTGCCAGCAGCAAAAACAGCAACTCTAATGAAAAACTGTTTTTT. Amino acid sequence: CASSKNSNSNEKLFF.

This clone came up a few times. The chain has TRBV6-2 or TRBV6-3 and TRBJ1-1; the match to TRBD1 covers 7 bases. V dropped 6 bases and J dropped 1; count of bases not matched to a gene: 11. This CDR3 has 16 residues. Germline V gene lookup returns CDR1 MNHEY and CDR2 SVGEGT. The CDR3 loop is CASSRQGRTTNTEAFF. CDR3 bases: TGTGCCAGCAGCCGACAGGGCCGAACAACGAACACTGAAGCTTTCTTT.

V usage is TRBV30 and J usage is TRBJ1-2; 10 bases are shared with TRBD1. CDR3 length: 14 residues. The trim removed 5 bases at V and 8 bases at J, leaving 11 bases unmatched. In germline, CDR1 is GTSNPN, CDR2 SVGIG (reference sequence). The CDR3: CAWAPGTGVGGYTF. CDR3 DNA: TGTGCCTGGGCTCCCGGGACAGGGGTCGGGGGCTACACCTTC.

V and J are TRBV2 and TRBJ2-7; the D gene is possibly TRBD1 (6 bases). This CDR3 is 12 amino acids long. The V gene lost 6 bases and the J gene lost 3 bases, with 9 bases spanning the gap. Germline CDR1 SNHLY, CDR2 FYNNEI. The DNA of the CDR3 is TGTGCCAGCAGAACAGGGTACTACGAGCAGTACTTC. It translates to CASRTGYYEQYF.

The chain carries TRBV10-3 and TRBJ1-4; tentatively, D is TRBD1 (5 bases). Per germline, CDR1 ENHRY and CDR2 SYGVKD. The CDR3 runs 14 residues. V was pared by 7 bases and J by 7 bases, with 16 bases between. The CDR3 coding sequence is TGTGCCATCAAAGGGGCAGGAGTTCTTGAAAAACTGTTTTTT. Protein: CAIKGAGVLEKLFF.

The rearrangement links TRBV6-5 to TRBJ1-2; possible D gene TRBD1, 6 bases. This CDR3 has 14 residues. V gave up 7 bases and J gave up 2 bases, with 14 bases separating them. Germline CDR1 MNHEY, CDR2 SVGAGI. In DNA form, the CDR3 reads TGTGCCAGCACCTTCCACCAGGGGAACTATGGCTACACCTTC. Translated: CASTFHQGNYGYTF.

The chain combines TRBV7-2 with TRBJ2-7; 9 positions match TRBD2. CDR1 SGHTA and CDR2 FQGNSA come from the germline V gene. After removal of 1 base from V and 5 bases from J, the junction contained 6 bases not matched to a gene. The CDR3 loop spans 15 amino acids. The CDR3 protein is CASSLERGRANEQYF. The CDR3 DNA reads as TGTGCCAGCAGCTTAGAGCGCGGGAGGGCCAACGAGCAGTACTTC.